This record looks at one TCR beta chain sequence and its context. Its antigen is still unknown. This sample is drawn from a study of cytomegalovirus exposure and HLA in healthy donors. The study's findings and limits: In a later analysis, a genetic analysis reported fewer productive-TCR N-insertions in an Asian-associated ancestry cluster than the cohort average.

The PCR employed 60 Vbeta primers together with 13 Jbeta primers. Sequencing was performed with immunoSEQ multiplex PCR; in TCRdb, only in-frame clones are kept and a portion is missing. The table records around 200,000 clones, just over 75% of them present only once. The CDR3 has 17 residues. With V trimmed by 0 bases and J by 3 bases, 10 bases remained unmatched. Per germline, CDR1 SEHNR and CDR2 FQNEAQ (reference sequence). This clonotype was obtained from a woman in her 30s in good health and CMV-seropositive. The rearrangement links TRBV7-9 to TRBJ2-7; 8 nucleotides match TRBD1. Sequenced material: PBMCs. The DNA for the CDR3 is TGTGCCAGCAGCTTAGCGGGGGGAAACAGGGGGTTCTACGAGCAGTACTTC. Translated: CASSLAGGNRGFYEQYF.